The source of this T cell receptor beta chain is a study of control samples from healthy donors and cancer patients. Method: immunoSEQ multiplex PCR; TCRdb's copy keeps in-frame clones and lacks some. The sample has some 130,000 clones, 90% seen once. Germline V gives CDR1 SQVTM, CDR2 ANQGSEA. The CDR3 covers 15 residues. Trimming at V came to 6 bases and at J to 2 bases, leaving 12 bases not matched to a gene. This sequence joins TRBV29-1 and TRBJ1-1; 7 positions agree with TRBD1. The sequencing input was blood. This sequence originates from a man aged 40-49 years in good health. CDR3 nucleotide sequence: TGCAGCGTAGGATCCGGGACAGCGGACAACACTGAAGCTTTCTTT. It is translated as CSVGSGTADNTEAFF.